This TCR beta chain was observed in a study of PD-1 blockade in classical Hodgkin lymphoma. Overall study findings and caveats: Repertoire difference causes, possibly disease activity or prior therapy, remain undefined. Those patients who began receiving nivolumab less than 1 year after ASCT had lower diversity, and they were excluded. With CD4+ cells, TCR diversity rose significantly by C4D1, but not with CD8+ cells. Complete responders' diversity at baseline resembled that of newly diagnosed patients.

About this clone: Its antigen is not identified.

Sequencing used immunoSEQ multiplex PCR; TCRdb keeps in-frame clones, though not all of them. This table has approximately 19,000 clones, roughly 77% appearing once. All trial patients relapsed after autologous stem cell transplantation. The receptor was derived from a human donor with classical Hodgkin lymphoma. Sequencing was performed on peripheral blood mononuclear cells (PBMCs), taken before the second cycle of nivolumab.

The CDR3 region has the DNA TGTGCCAGCAGTTATTTGGGTTCGGTTCAGCAGTACTTC. Translating gives CASSYLGSVQQYF. J is TRBJ2-7 and V is TRBV6-5, with D unresolved. Germline CDR1 is MNHEY and CDR2 is SVGAGI. CDR3 length: 13 residues. The germline V and J ends were trimmed by 3 bases and 8 bases, with 14 bases remaining between them.